The clone carrying this T cell receptor (beta chain) showed up just a few times. Investigators amplified TCR beta CDR3 regions from RNA transcripts. HTBI primers served in a first-round RT-PCR, which a second-round multiplex PCR followed. TCRdb re-called the multiplex PCR reads with MiXCR, one entry per CDR3 protein. Here the sample spans 1 million to 1.3 million distinct CDR3 sequences, less than 45% being singletons. This CDR3 region has 11 residues. V lost 2 bases to trimming and J lost 12 bases, with 8 bases between them. CDR1 and CDR2 (germline): MNHEY, SVGEGT. The record originates from a study of Graves' ophthalmopathy and Graves' hyperthyroidism. Other autoimmune diseases, uncontrolled infections, pregnancy or lactation excluded patients from enrollment.

This sequence originates from an adult man with Graves' hyperthyroidism. The V gene is TRBV6-2 or TRBV6-3, the J gene TRBJ1-5; D might be TRBD1 (5 bases). Sequenced input: peripheral blood or thyroid tissue (not recorded which). The CDR3 protein is CASSYRDLQHF. The CDR3 DNA sequence: TGTGCCAGCAGTTACCGGGACCTCCAGCATTTT.